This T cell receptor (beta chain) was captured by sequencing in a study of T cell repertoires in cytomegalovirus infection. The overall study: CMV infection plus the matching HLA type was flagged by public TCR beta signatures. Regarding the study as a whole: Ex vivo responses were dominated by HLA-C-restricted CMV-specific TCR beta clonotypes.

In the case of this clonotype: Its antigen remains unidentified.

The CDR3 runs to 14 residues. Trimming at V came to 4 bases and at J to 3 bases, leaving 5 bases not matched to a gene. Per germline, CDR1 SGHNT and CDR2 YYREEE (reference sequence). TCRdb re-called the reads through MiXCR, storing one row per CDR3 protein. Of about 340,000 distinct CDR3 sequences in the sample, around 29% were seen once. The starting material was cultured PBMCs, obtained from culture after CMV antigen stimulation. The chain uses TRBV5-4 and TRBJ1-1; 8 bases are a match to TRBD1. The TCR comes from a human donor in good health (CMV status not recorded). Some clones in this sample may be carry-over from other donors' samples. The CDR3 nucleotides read TGTGCCAGCAGCCCAACGACAGGGGACACTGAAGCTTTCTTT. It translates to CASSPTTGDTEAFF.